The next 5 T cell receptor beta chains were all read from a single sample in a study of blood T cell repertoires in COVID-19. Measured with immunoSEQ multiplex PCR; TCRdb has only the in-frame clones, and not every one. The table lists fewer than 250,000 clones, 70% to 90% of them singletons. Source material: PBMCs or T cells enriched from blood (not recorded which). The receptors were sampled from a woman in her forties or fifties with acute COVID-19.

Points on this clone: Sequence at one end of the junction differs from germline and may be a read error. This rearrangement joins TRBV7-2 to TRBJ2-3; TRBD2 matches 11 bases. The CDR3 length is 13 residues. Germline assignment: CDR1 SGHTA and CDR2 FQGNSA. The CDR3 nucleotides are TGTGCCAGCAGCGCGACTATAGCGGGGGGGCCCAATTTT. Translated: CASSATIAGGPNF.

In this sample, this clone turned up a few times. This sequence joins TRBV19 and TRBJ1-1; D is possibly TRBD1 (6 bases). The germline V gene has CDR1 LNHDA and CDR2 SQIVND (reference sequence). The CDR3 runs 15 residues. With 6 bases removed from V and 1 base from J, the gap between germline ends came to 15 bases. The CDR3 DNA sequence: TGTGCCAGTAGCTACAGGGTTTTACCGAACACTGAAGCTTTCTTT. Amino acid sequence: CASSYRVLPNTEAFF.

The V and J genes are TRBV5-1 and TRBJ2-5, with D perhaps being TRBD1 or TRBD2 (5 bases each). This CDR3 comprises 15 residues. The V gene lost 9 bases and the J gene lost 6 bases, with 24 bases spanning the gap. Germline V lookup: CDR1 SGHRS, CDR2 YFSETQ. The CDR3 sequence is CATRDSVTGGQTQYF. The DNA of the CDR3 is TGCGCCACCAGGGATTCAGTGACCGGAGGACAGACCCAGTACTTC.

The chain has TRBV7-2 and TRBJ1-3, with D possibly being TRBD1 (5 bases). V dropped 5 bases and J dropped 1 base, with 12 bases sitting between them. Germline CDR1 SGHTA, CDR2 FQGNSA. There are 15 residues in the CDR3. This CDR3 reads CASSPVGGSGNTIYF. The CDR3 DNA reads TGTGCCAGCAGCCCCGTGGGGGGTTCTGGAAACACCATATATTTT.

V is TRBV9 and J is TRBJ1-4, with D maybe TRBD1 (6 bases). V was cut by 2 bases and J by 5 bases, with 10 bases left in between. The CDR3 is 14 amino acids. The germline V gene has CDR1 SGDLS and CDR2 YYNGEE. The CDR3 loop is CASSVTGLNEKLFF. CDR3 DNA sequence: TGTGCCAGCAGCGTTACAGGGTTAAATGAAAAACTGTTTTTT. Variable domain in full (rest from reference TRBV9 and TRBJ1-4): DSGVTQTPKHLITATGQRVTLRCSPRSGDLSVYWYQQSLDQGLQFLIQYYNGEERAKGNILERFSAQQFPDLHSELNLSSLELGDSALYFCASSVTGLNEKLFFGSGTQLSVL.